The clone carrying this TCR beta chain was observed many times. Antigen unknown. RNA transcripts served as the template for amplifying TCR beta CDR3 regions. With the HTBI primer set, the TCR CDR3 went through a first round of RT-PCR. Using its own MiXCR run on the multiplex PCR reads, TCRdb lists one record per CDR3 protein. The sample has 640,000 or so distinct CDR3 sequences; 14% are singletons. The cohort's ophthalmopathy patients, a group with duration under 3 months, had a Clinical Activity Score of at least 3 and a NOSPECS grade of at least 4. Lactation, pregnancy, other autoimmune disease or uncontrolled infection excluded patients. The data belong to a study of T cells in Graves' hyperthyroidism and ophthalmopathy. Overall study results and limits: Ophthalmopathy prediction by the model preceded onset by a median about 6 months.

The sample consisted of blood. The TCR was taken from a woman between 18 and 30 years old with Graves' ophthalmopathy.

The CDR3 loop reads CASTPGTSVTDTQYF. The CDR3 nucleotides read TGTGCCAGCACCCCCGGGACTAGCGTCACAGATACGCAGTATTTT. The gene calls are TRBV7-9 and TRBJ2-3; 10 bases map to TRBD2. V trimming: 7 bases; J trimming: 2 bases; junction bases outside the gene matches: 6. In germline, CDR1 is SEHNR, CDR2 FQNEAQ (reference sequence). This CDR3 spans 15 amino acids.